This TCR beta chain was sequenced in a study of blood T cell repertoires in COVID-19 (dated by TCRdb to about 2020). Regarding the complete study: Samples covering the acute and convalescent phases of COVID-19 were provided by collaborators in the United States, Italy and Spain. Samples came from the ongoing ImmuneRACE study (first 160 participants) plus 1,254 subjects from 6 global collaborators. Deeply sampled blood TCRbeta repertoires from subjects exposed to, actively infected with, or recovered from COVID-19 were included in the dataset. The repertoires were made available in a free public database intended to serve as a resource for research on the immune response to SARS-CoV-2. Nearly every sample came with metadata listing a de-identified subject ID, COVID-19 status, age in years and sex. Where HLA class I and class II types were available, the types were taken from metadata supplied by the sample provider, not from assay-based typing. The material from the prospective study consisted of cDNA or gDNA derived from T cells, B-cell-depleted T cells, or PBMCs. General findings and caveats noted by the study authors: The quantity of clinical and demographic metadata differed by source and by participant and was supplied without curation.

The germline V gene encodes CDR1 LGHDT and CDR2 YNNKEL (reference sequence). Including the terminal cysteine and phenylalanine, the CDR3 comprises 14 residues. Only the CDR3 region is kept as DNA, spanning 42 bases read in frame from base 1. Cut back by 8 bases and 4 bases, the V and J ends lie 17 bases apart. In regard to this clone: Its antigen is still unknown. No quality values exist for individual bases; no much larger clone is one base distant.

TCRbeta CDR3 regions were amplified from genomic DNA using the immunoSEQ Assay, a bias-controlled multiplex PCR. As for the authors' bioinformatics: The number of nucleated cells in each sample was estimated by amplification of reference gene primers within the assay. Sequence reads were collapsed and filtered to measure the absolute abundance of every unique TCRbeta CDR3 rearrangement. For each sample, productive Simpson clonality was calculated as the square root of Simpson's diversity index across productive rearrangements. What TCRdb holds here is the immuneACCESS table cut down to in-frame rearrangements. Part of the clones is not present; checked against another copy, under half of the missing clones reflect an unresolved V gene, and the others are unexplained. The V and J calls and clone size are taken from that table; D and trimming were inferred from the DNA. A total of about 360,000 clones appear in this sample, around 80% of them only once. The top ten hold approximately 3.1% of the sample.

Whole blood was collected in K2EDTA tubes by collaborating institutions according to the institutions' own protocols. Collaborator samples were shipped for TCRbeta analysis as frozen whole blood, isolated PBMCs, or DNA extracted from either sample type. The receptor was derived from a young man with active or convalescent COVID-19. The chain is made from TRBV3-1 (or the pseudogene TRBV3-2) and TRBJ2-5, and TRBD1 may be the D gene, going by 5 matching bases. Specimen: peripheral blood. The nucleotide sequence reads TGTGCCAGCCACCCTCCCGGGCAGGGAGAGACCCAGTACTTC. It encodes CASHPPGQGETQYF.